This TCR beta chain came from a study of blood T cell repertoires in COVID-19 (dated by TCRdb to between 2020 and 2021). Background for the entire study: The collaborator samples originated in the United States, Italy and Spain and spanned the acute and convalescent phases of COVID-19. Samples were obtained from the ongoing ImmuneRACE study (first 160 participants) and from approximately 1,200 subjects provided by 6 global collaborators. The material from the prospective study consisted of cDNA or gDNA derived from T cells, B-cell-depleted T cells, or PBMCs. The repertoires were released in a freely available public database meant as a resource for research on the immune response to SARS-CoV-2. Nearly every sample came with metadata listing a de-identified subject ID, COVID-19 status, age in years and sex. Where HLA class I and class II types were available, the types were taken from metadata supplied by the sample provider, not from assay-based typing. Subjects who had been exposed to COVID-19, were actively infected with it, or had recovered from it provided the deeply sampled blood TCRbeta repertoires that made up the dataset.

Trimming removed 4 bases from V and 8 bases from J, leaving 8 bases between the germline ends. From the cysteine through the phenylalanine, the CDR3 covers 11 amino acids. The DNA shown is the 33-base CDR3, in frame from base 1. CDR1 and CDR2 are read off the germline V gene as SGHAT and FQNNGV. TCRbeta CDR3 regions were amplified from genomic DNA by means of the immunoSEQ Assay, a bias-controlled multiplex PCR. The source study handled its data this way. Nucleated cell counts per sample were estimated from amplification of reference gene primers within the assay. Sequence reads were collapsed and filtered to measure the absolute abundance of every unique TCRbeta CDR3 rearrangement. For each sample, productive Simpson clonality was calculated by taking the square root of Simpson's diversity index across productive rearrangements. This is the immuneACCESS table as TCRdb keeps it, with only in-frame sequences that have V and J called. A part of the clones is gone; compared with another copy, unresolved V genes explain less than half, and the rest is unexplained. V and J calls and clone size are those listed in that table; D and trimming were worked out from the DNA. Within this sample are 450,000 to 600,000 clones, with roughly nine tenths of them counted one time only. The ten biggest clones cover about 0.75% of the sample.

Worth noting for this clone: Its cognate antigen has yet to be identified. Base-call qualities are not available, and no considerably larger clone is one nucleotide away.

In the prospective study, participants were about 18 to 95 years old, resided in 25 or so geographic areas of the United States, and were enrolled through a virtual design. In the prospective study, participants were assigned to cohorts based on the clinical history participants reported in a screening survey and a study questionnaire. For ImmuneRACE Cohort 3, a participant was defined as recovered based on two consecutive negative NP/OP PCR tests, clearance by a healthcare professional, or resolution of symptoms. In the prospective study, mobile phlebotomists collected whole blood, serum and a nasopharyngeal or oropharyngeal swab from each participant. Additional blood draws and questionnaires over an approximately two-month period could optionally be provided by prospective study participants. Before DNA extraction, prospective study blood samples were shipped either frozen or at room temperature.

The paper's findings and limits, for the study overall: The quantity of clinical and demographic metadata differed by source and by participant and was supplied without curation.

Sequenced sample: PBMCs or T cells enriched from blood (not recorded which). The TCR sequence derives from a woman aged 18-35 years who had recovered from COVID-19. Recombination linked TRBV11-2 to TRBJ1-2, with the D gene uncertain. The CDR3 protein is CASSSPRGYTF. The nucleotide sequence is TGTGCCAGCAGCTCACCCCGGGGCTACACCTTC.